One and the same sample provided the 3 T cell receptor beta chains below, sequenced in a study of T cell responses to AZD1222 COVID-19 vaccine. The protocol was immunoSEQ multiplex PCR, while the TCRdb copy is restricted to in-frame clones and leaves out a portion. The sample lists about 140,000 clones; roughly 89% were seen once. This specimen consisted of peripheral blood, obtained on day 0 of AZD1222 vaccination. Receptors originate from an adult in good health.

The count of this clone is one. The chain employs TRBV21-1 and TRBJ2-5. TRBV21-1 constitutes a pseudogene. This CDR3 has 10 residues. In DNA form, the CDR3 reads TGTGCCAGCAACCCGGAGACCCAGTACTTC. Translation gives CASNPETQYF.

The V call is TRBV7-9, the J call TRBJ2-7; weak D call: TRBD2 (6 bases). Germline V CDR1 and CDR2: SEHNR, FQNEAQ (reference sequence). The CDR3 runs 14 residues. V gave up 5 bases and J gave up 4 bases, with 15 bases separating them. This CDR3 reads CASSRDSGTYEQYF. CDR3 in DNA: TGTGCCAGCAGCCGGGACTCGGGTACTTACGAGCAGTACTTC.

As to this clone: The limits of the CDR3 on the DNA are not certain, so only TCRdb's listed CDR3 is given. The chain's CDR3 is CASSSSTVGRAF. The chain uses TRBV12-3 or TRBV12-4 and TRBJ1-1. The CDR3 contains 12 residues when both ends are counted.